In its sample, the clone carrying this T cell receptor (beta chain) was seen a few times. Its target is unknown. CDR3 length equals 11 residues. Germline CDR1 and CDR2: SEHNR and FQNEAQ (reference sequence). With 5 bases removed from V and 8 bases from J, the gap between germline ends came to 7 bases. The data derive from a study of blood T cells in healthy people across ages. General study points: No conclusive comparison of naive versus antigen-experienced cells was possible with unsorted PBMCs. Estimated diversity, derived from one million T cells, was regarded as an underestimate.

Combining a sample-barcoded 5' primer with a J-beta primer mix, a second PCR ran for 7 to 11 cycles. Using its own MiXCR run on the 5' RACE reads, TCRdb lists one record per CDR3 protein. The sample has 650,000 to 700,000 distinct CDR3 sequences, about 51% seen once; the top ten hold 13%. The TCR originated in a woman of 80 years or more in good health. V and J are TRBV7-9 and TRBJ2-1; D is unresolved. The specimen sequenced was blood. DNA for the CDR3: TGTGCCAGCAGCCCCCAGGATGAGCAGTTCTTC. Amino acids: CASSPQDEQFF.